This T cell receptor (beta chain) was identified in a study of T cell repertoires in cytomegalovirus infection. About the research overall: Both recently identified HLA-C-restricted and well-studied HLA-B-restricted CMV epitopes were used in the study. From public TCR beta signatures came an indication of both CMV infection and matching HLA type.

On this clonotype itself: Its specificity is unknown.

Study outcomes and limitations: CMV carriers with the relevant HLA were identified by cumulative public TCR beta family frequency.

TCRdb re-derived calls from the reads in MiXCR, one entry per CDR3 protein. This table holds 700,000 to 950,000 distinct CDR3 sequences, about 30% found once. Germline V gene lookup returns CDR1 SGHNT and CDR2 YYREEE (reference sequence). V was pared by 4 bases and J by 3 bases, with 6 bases of the junction left unmatched. The CDR3 runs 15 residues. The TCR originated in a human donor in good health (CMV status not recorded). Some clones in this sample may be carry-over from other donors' samples. The rearrangement links TRBV5-4 to TRBJ2-3, with 9 bases that match TRBD2. Specimen: cultured CD8+ T cells from PBMCs, collected from culture after CMV antigen stimulation. CDR3 residues: CASSPRRGGTDTQYF. CDR3 nucleotide sequence: TGTGCCAGCAGCCCGAGGCGGGGGGGTACAGATACGCAGTATTTT.